The entry below gives a single T cell receptor beta chain sequence along with its context. Deep-level settings were used for running the assay. Sequencing used immunoSEQ multiplex PCR; TCRdb keeps in-frame clones, though not all of them. The repertoire consists of more than 1.2 million clones, with 97% to 99% occurring once and the leading ten covering approximately 0.4%. Germline V gene lookup returns CDR1 SGHNT and CDR2 YYREEE (reference sequence). The CDR3 has 15 amino acids. The ends were cut back, 4 bases at V and 2 bases at J, with 12 bases in the middle. These data originate in a study of shared clonotypes between healthy human individuals.

The receptor comes from a man aged 25-45 years in good health. V is TRBV5-4 and J is TRBJ2-2; no clear D gene. The sequenced sample consisted of naive CD4+ T cells sorted from blood. Subset specified: CD45RA+ positively selected. The CDR3 sequence is CASSPRPSNTGELFF. CDR3 DNA: TGTGCCAGCAGCCCCCGCCCCTCCAACACCGGGGAGCTGTTTTTT.